This paragraph reports one TCR beta chain. PCR amplification relied on 60 Vbeta primers (plus 13 Jbeta primers). The protocol was immunoSEQ multiplex PCR, while the TCRdb copy is restricted to in-frame clones and leaves out a portion. The table lists approximately 87,000 clones, about 76% of them singletons. V dropped 2 bases and J dropped 5 bases, with 11 bases sitting between them. Germline V gene data show CDR1 as SGHRS and CDR2 as YFSETQ. CDR3 length equals 14 residues. These data come from a study of cytomegalovirus exposure and HLA in healthy donors. Sequencing was done on a sample of PBMCs. The chain links TRBV5-1 to TRBJ2-1; tentatively, D is TRBD1 (6 bases). The sequence derives from a woman in her 70s in good health and CMV-seropositive. The CDR3 DNA reads TGCGCCAGCAGCTTCAGGGGAGCTGACAATGAGCAGTTCTTC. Its protein is CASSFRGADNEQFF. Full variable domain (remainder filled in from reference TRBV5-1 and TRBJ2-1): KAGVTQTPRYLIKTRGQQVTLSCSPISGHRSVSWYQQTPGQGLQFLFEYFSETQRNKGNFPGRFSGRQFSNSRSEMNVSTLELGDSALYLCASSFRGADNEQFFGPGTRLTVL.